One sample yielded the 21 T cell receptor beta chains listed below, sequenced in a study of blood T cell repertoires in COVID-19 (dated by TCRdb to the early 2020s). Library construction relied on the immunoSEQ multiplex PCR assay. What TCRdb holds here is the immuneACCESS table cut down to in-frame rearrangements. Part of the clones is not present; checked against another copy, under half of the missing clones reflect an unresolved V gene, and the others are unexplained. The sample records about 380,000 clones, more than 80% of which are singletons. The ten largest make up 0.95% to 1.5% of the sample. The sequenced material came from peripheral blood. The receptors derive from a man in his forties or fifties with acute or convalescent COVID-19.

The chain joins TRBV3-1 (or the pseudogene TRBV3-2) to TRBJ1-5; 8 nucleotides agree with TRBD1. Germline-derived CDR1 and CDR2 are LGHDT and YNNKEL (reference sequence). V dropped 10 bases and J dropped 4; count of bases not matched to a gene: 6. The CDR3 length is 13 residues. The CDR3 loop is CANGQGPNQPQHF. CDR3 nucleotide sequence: TGTGCCAATGGACAGGGACCTAATCAGCCCCAGCATTTT.

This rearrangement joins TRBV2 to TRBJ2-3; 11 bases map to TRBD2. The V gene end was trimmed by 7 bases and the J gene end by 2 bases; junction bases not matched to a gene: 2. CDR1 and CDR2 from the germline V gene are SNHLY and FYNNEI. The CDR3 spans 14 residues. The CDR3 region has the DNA TGTGCCAGCACGACTAGCGGGGTCACAGATACGCAGTATTTT. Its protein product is CASTTSGVTDTQYF.

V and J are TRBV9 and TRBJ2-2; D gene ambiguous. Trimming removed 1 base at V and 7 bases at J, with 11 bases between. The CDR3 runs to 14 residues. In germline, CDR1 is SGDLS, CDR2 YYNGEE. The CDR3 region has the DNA TGTGCCAGCAGCGTAATCCCCATAGACGGGGAGCTGTTTTTT. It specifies CASSVIPIDGELFF.

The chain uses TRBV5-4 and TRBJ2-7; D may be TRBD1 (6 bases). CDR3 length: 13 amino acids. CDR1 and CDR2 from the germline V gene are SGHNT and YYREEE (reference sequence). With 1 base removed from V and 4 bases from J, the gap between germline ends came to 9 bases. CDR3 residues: CASSLSDRYEQYF. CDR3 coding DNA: TGTGCCAGCAGCTTGTCGGACAGATACGAGCAGTACTTC. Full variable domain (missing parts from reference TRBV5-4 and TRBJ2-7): ETGVTQSPTHLIKTRGQQVTLRCSSQSGHNTVSWYQQALGQGPQFIFQYYREEENGRGNFPPRFSGLQFPNYSSELNVNALELDDSALYLCASSLSDRYEQYFGPGTRLTVT.

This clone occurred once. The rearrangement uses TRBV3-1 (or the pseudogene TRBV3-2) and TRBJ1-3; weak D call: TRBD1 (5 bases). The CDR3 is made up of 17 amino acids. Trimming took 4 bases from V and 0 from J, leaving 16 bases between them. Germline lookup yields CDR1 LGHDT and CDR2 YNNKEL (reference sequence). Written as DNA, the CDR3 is TGTGCCAGCAGCCCTCTCTCCAGGGTTTCCTCTGGAAACACCATATATTTT. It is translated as CASSPLSRVSSGNTIYF.

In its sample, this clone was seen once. This chain's CDR3 is CASSYRGDIQYF. CDR3 in DNA: TGTGCCAGCAGTTACAGAGGAGACATTCAGTACTTC. The chain carries TRBV6-5 and TRBJ2-4; D ambiguous. V shed 2 bases and J shed 8 bases, with 7 bases lying between them. This CDR3 is built from 12 residues. The germline V gene has CDR1 MNHEY and CDR2 SVGAGI.

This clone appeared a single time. CDR3 sequence reads: CAISLTGPTGGGQPQHF. CDR3 sequence (DNA): TGTGCCATCAGTCTGACTGGACCTACAGGGGGCGGTCAGCCCCAGCATTTT. This sequence joins TRBV10-3 and TRBJ1-5, with 9 bases lining up with TRBD1. Germline V gene lookup returns CDR1 ENHRY and CDR2 SYGVKD. Trimming at V came to 5 bases and at J to 6 bases, leaving 14 bases not matched to a gene. The CDR3 runs to 17 residues.

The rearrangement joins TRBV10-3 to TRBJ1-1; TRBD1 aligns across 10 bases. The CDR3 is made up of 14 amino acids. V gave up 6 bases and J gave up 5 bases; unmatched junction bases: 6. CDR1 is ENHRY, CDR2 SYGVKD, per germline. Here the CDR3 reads CAIRTGQGITEAFF. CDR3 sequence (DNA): TGTGCCATCAGGACGGGACAGGGGATTACTGAAGCTTTCTTT.

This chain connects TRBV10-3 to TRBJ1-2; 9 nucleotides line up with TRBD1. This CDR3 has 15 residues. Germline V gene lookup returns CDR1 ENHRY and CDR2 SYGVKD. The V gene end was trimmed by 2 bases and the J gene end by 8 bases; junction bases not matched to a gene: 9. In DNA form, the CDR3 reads TGTGCCATCAGTGAGGGTGAGGACAGGGGTAGGGGCTACACCTTC. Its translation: CAISEGEDRGRGYTF.

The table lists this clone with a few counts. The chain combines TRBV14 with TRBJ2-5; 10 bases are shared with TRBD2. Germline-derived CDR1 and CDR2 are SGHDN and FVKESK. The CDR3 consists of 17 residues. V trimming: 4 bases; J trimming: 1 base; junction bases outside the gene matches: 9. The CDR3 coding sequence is TGTGCCAGCAGCCCTTGGACTAGCGGAGGATTCCAAGAGACCCAGTACTTC. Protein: CASSPWTSGGFQETQYF.

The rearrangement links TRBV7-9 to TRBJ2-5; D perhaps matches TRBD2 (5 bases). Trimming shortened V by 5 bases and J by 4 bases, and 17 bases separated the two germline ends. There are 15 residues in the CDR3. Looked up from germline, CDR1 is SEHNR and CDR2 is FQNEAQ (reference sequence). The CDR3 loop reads CASSPREQPGETQYF. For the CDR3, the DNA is TGTGCCAGCAGCCCGAGGGAGCAGCCGGGAGAGACCCAGTACTTC.

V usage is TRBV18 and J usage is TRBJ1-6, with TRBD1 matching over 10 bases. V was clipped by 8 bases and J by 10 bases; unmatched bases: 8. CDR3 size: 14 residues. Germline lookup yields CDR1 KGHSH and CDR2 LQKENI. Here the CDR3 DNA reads TGTGCCAGCAGACAGGGGGCTGTTCAGTCACCCCTCCACTTT. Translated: CASRQGAVQSPLHF.

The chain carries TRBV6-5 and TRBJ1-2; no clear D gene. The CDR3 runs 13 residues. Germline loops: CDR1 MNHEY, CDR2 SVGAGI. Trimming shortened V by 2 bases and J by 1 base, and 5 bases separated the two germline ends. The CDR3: CASSYEGNYGYTF. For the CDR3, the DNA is TGTGCCAGCAGTTACGAGGGTAACTATGGCTACACCTTC.

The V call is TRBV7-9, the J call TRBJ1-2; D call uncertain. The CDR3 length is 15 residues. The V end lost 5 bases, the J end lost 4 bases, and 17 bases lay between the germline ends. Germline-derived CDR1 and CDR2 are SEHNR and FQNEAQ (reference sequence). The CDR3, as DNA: TGTGCCAGCAGCCCCCAGGTGGCTGCGGGCTATGGCTACACCTTC. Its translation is CASSPQVAAGYGYTF.

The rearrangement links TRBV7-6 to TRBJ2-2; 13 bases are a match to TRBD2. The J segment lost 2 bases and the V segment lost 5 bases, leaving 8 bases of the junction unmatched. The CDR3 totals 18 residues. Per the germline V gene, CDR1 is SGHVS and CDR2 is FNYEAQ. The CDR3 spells CASSIPTSGGLNTGELFF. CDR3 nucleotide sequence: TGTGCCAGCAGCATACCGACTAGCGGGGGGCTAAACACCGGGGAGCTGTTTTTT. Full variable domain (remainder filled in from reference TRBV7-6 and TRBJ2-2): GAGVSQSPRYKVTKRGQDVALRCDPISGHVSLYWYRQALGQGPEFLTYFNYEAQQDKSGLPNDRFSAERPEGSISTLTIQRTEQRDSAMYRCASSIPTSGGLNTGELFFGEGSRLTVL.

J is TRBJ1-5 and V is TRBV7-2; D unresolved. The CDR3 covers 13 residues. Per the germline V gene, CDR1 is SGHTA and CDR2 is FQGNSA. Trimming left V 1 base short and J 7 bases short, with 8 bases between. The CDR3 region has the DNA TGTGCCAGCAGCTTAGGTCCCGGGCAGCCCCAGCATTTT. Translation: CASSLGPGQPQHF.

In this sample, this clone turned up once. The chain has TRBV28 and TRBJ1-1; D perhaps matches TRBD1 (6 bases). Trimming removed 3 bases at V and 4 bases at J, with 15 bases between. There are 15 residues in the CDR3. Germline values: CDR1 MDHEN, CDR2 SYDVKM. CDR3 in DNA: TGTGCCAGCAGTTTTTCGCAAACAGGGAGCACTGAAGCTTTCTTT. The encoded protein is CASSFSQTGSTEAFF.

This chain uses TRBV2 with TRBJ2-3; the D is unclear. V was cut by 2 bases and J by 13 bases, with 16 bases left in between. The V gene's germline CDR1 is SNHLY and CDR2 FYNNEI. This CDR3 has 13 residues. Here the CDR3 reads CASSEQLEPSKYF. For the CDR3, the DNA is TGTGCCAGCAGTGAACAATTGGAGCCCTCGAAGTATTTT.

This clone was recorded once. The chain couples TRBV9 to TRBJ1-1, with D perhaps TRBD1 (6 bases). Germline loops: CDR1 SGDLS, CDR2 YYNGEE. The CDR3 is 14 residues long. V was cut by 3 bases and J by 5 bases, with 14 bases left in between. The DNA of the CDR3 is TGTGCCAGCAGCGAGGGGTCGAGGGGGACTGAAGCTTTCTTT. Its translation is CASSEGSRGTEAFF.

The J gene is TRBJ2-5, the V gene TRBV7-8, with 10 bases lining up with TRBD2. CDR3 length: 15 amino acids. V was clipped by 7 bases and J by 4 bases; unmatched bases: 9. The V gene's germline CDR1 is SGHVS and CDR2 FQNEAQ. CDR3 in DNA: TGTGCCAGCAACTCAGCGGGGGGGCAGTTAGAGACCCAGTACTTC. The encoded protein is CASNSAGGQLETQYF.

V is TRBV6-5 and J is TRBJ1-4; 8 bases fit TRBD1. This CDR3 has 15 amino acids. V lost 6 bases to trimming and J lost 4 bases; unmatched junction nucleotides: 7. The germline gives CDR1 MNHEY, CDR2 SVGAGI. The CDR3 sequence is CASRSGQGLNEKLFF. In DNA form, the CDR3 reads TGTGCCAGCAGATCAGGACAGGGCCTTAATGAAAAACTGTTTTTT.